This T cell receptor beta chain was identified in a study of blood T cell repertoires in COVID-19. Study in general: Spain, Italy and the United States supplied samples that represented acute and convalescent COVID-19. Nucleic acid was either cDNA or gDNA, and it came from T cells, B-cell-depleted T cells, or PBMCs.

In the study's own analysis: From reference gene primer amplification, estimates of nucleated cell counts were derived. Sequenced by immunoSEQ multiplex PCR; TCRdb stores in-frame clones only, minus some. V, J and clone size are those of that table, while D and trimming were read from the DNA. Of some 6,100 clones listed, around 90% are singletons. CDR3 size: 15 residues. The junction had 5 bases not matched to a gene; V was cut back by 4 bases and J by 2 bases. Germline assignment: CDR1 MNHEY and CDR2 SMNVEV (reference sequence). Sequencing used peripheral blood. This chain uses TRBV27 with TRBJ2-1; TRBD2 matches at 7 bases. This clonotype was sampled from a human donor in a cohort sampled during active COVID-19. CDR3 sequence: CASSSTSPTYNEQFF. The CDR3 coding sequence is TGTGCCAGCAGTTCGACTAGCCCCACCTACAATGAGCAGTTCTTC.